This TCR beta chain was identified in a study of cytomegalovirus exposure and HLA in healthy donors. Germline V lookup: CDR1 MNHEY, CDR2 SVGAGI. This CDR3 has 13 residues. V was clipped by 4 bases and J by 2 bases, with 8 bases between them. Primers: 60 Vbeta forward and 13 Jbeta reverse. TCRdb keeps only in-frame clones here, not all; method: immunoSEQ multiplex PCR. The table includes over 90,000 clones, around 72% detected once. The chain employs TRBV6-5 and TRBJ2-5, with unresolved D. The sequenced sample was PBMCs. This receptor was taken from a man aged 40-49 years in good health and CMV-seronegative. CDR3 sequence (DNA): TGTGCCAGCAGTTCCAGTATTCAAGAGACCCAGTACTTC. This translates into CASSSSIQETQYF.